Following are 6 T cell receptor beta chains from one sample sequenced in a study of T-cell reconstitution after alpha-beta-depleted transplantation in children (dated by TCRdb to about 2016). The treatment or condition label, read with the paper, signifies: allogeneic hematopoietic cell transplantation with graft depleted of TCRalphabeta T cells and CD19 B cells. The library relied on PCR. TCRdb names Illumina HiSeq 2500 as the instrument used. To normalize quantification of the TCRbeta repertoire, the TCR libraries were built with molecular barcoding that relied on unique molecular identifiers. The public reads were quality trimmed at Q25 with fastp and then assembled into clones with MiXCR by TCRdb, keeping productive beta chains. Rows are unified per CDR3 protein, each entry keeping the most common DNA and genes. Present in this sample are about 980,000 distinct CDR3 sequences, around 30% of which were seen just once. Over 25% of the sample is taken by the ten largest.

The starting material was PBMCs, mostly from graft donor cells, obtained 360 days after TCRalphabeta/CD19-depleted stem cell transplant. The receptor set was obtained from a boy under two years old who had a stem cell transplant for SCID, so the T cells may come from the graft donor.

This clonotype has more than one count but fewer than ten. The gene calls are TRBV18 and TRBJ2-5, with D possibly TRBD2 on 5 matching bases. The CDR3 sequence is 15 residues long. Germline loops: CDR1 KGHSH, CDR2 LQKENI. Trimming stripped 3 bases from V and 5 bases from J, with 16 bases between. The CDR3 spells CASSPGTAVFETQYF. CDR3 sequence (DNA): TGTGCCAGCTCACCGGGAACAGCGGTTTTCGAGACCCAGTACTTC.

This clonotype was detected a few times. The genes are TRBV24-1 and TRBJ1-4, with a weak D call TRBD1 (5 bases). Trimming stripped 4 bases from V and 8 bases from J, with 13 bases between. Germline-derived CDR1 and CDR2 are KGHDR and SFDVKD. The CDR3 sequence is 14 residues long. CDR3 nucleotide sequence: TGTGCCACCAGTGACCCCGGGACGGTCGAAAAACTGTTTTTT. Translation: CATSDPGTVEKLFF.

This clonotype has at least ten counts. The V call is TRBV5-1, the J call TRBJ1-2, with D hard to call. With 5 bases removed from V and 4 bases from J, the gap between germline ends came to 9 bases. Germline CDR1 and CDR2: SGHRS and YFSETQ. This CDR3 comprises 12 residues. CDR3: CASRRETYGYTF. CDR3 DNA: TGCGCCAGCAGGCGGGAGACCTATGGCTACACCTTC.

This clonotype was seen a few times. J is TRBJ2-5 and V is TRBV11-1; 12 bases match TRBD1. Looked up from germline, CDR1 is SGHAT and CDR2 is FQDESV (reference sequence). Losses at the gene ends were 0 bases for V and 2 bases for J; bases not matched to a gene: 10. The CDR3 is made up of 19 amino acids. The CDR3 nucleotides read TGTGCCAGCAGCTTAGCCACTTACCGGGACAGGGGGCGTCAAGAGACCCAGTACTTC. Encoded protein: CASSLATYRDRGRQETQYF.

This clonotype was seen only a few times. The rearrangement uses TRBV2 and TRBJ1-6, with D possibly being TRBD1 (5 bases). Germline CDR1 is SNHLY and CDR2 is FYNNEI. Deletions cut 7 bases from V and 9 bases from J, with 16 bases between. The CDR3 has 14 amino acids. The CDR3, as DNA: TGTGCCAGCACCCACTGGGGGGTTGGTTCACCCCTCCACTTT. The encoded protein is CASTHWGVGSPLHF.

This clonotype was picked up a small number of times. The rearrangement joins TRBV6-1 to TRBJ1-1; 7 nucleotides match TRBD1. V shed 2 bases and J 0 bases; nucleotides not matched to a gene: 6. Germline assignment: CDR1 MNHNS and CDR2 SASEGT. This CDR3 region has 16 residues. The chain's CDR3 is CASSELQGIMNTEAFF. The CDR3 DNA reads as TGTGCCAGCAGTGAACTACAGGGGATCATGAACACTGAAGCTTTCTTT.